The 11 T cell receptor beta chains given below trace back to one sample, sequenced in a study of spatial heterogeneity in lung cancer. A single record per CDR3 protein comes from TCRdb applying MiXCR to the 5' RACE reads. The profile shows 95,000 to 130,000 distinct CDR3 sequences, 12% of them singletons. Time point noted: blood at routine non-recurrence follow-up after resection. Frozen PBMC, nontumor lung or tumor provided whole RNA, which was sequenced unsorted. The input for sequencing was PBMCs, taken at follow-up. Receptors originate from a male donor with early-stage non-small cell lung cancer.

This chain links TRBV7-8 with TRBJ2-1; D is uncertain. The CDR3 sequence is 12 residues long. Trimming pared 0 bases from V and 9 bases from J, leaving 6 bases between. Germline V CDR1 and CDR2: SGHVS, FQNEAQ. The CDR3 sequence: CASSLAKGEQFF. The CDR3, as DNA: TGTGCCAGCAGCTTAGCAAAGGGTGAGCAGTTCTTC.

This clonotype has only a few counts. The chain uses TRBV5-1 and TRBJ2-3; unclear D gene. This CDR3 comprises 12 residues. V was shortened by 4 bases and J by 3 bases, with 6 bases between the two germline ends. The V gene's germline CDR1 is SGHRS and CDR2 YFSETQ. The CDR3 coding sequence is TGCGCCAGCAGCGAGAGGACAGATACGCAGTATTTT. It specifies CASSERTDTQYF.

A remark on this clonotype: Because the CDR3 is missing its conserved closing phenylalanine or tryptophan, this is likely a read error. V usage is TRBV7-9 and J usage is TRBJ2-6; D possibly corresponds to TRBD1 (5 bases). CDR3 size: 19 residues. Germline V gene sequence: CDR1 SEHNR, CDR2 FQNEAQ (reference sequence). Trimming removed 2 bases at V and 4 bases at J, with 21 bases between. CDR3 bases: TGTGCCAGCAGCTTATGGACATCCATTTTGTTCTCCGGGGCCAACGTCCTGACTATC. Translated, it gives CASSLWTSILFSGANVLTI.

This clonotype was seen a handful of times. This chain uses TRBV11-1 with TRBJ2-2; D is unclear. The CDR3 loop spans 14 amino acids. V lost 2 bases and J 4 bases, leaving 8 bases between the germline ends. Germline lookup yields CDR1 SGHAT and CDR2 FQDESV (reference sequence). The CDR3 loop is CASSLPGFTGELFF. In DNA, the CDR3 is TGTGCCAGCAGCTTACCGGGCTTCACCGGGGAGCTGTTTTTT.

The V gene is TRBV12-3 or TRBV12-4, the J gene TRBJ1-6; 8 bases align to TRBD1. There are 14 residues in the CDR3. After removal of 4 bases from V and 7 bases from J, the junction contained 3 bases not matched to a gene. DNA of the CDR3: TGTGCCAGCAGTTCCGACAGGGGCAATTCACCCCTCCACTTT. This encodes CASSSDRGNSPLHF.

This clonotype appeared a few times. The rearrangement uses TRBV2 and TRBJ2-1; 9 bases line up with TRBD1. The CDR3 sequence is 17 residues long. J gave up 2 bases and V 6 bases, and 11 bases lay outside the gene matches. The germline CDR1 and CDR2 sequences are SNHLY and FYNNEI. CDR3 sequence: CASRDPRQGGPYNEQFF. The CDR3 nucleotides are TGTGCCAGCAGGGACCCCAGACAGGGGGGGCCCTACAATGAGCAGTTCTTC.

This clonotype appeared many times. The gene calls are TRBV24-1 and TRBJ2-7; no reliable D call. Trimming shortened V by 2 bases and J by 2 bases, and 12 bases separated the two germline ends. This CDR3 has 15 amino acids. CDR1 and CDR2 (germline): KGHDR, SFDVKD. In DNA, the CDR3 is TGTGCCACCAGTGATTCCGGGCCCTATACCTACGAGCAGTACTTC. It codes for CATSDSGPYTYEQYF.

This clonotype was detected ten times or more. The chain joins TRBV19 to TRBJ1-2; D may be TRBD1 (5 bases). Germline CDR1 is LNHDA and CDR2 is SQIVND (reference sequence). The V and J ends lost 5 bases and 7 bases respectively, with 14 bases between them. The CDR3 extends over 13 amino acids. CDR3 amino acids: CASSSPGRSGYTF. The CDR3 DNA reads as TGTGCCAGTAGTTCACCGGGACGTAGTGGCTACACCTTC. Full variable domain (outside the CDR3, taken from reference TRBV19 and TRBJ1-2): DGGITQSPKYLFRKEGQNVTLSCEQNLNHDAMYWYRQDPGQGLRLIYYSQIVNDFQKGDIAEGYSVSREKKESFPLTVTSAQKNPTAFYLCASSSPGRSGYTFGSGTRLTVV.

In this sample, this clonotype turned up many times. This chain connects TRBV25-1 to TRBJ1-2; D might be TRBD1 (5 bases). This CDR3 region has 14 residues. Trimming left V 0 bases short and J 2 bases short, with 7 bases between. Germline assignment: CDR1 MGHDK and CDR2 SYGVNS. The DNA of the CDR3 is TGTGCCAGCAGTGAATATTCAGGGAACTATGGCTACACCTTC. Residues: CASSEYSGNYGYTF.

This chain connects TRBV19 to TRBJ2-1; D remains unclear. The CDR3 loop spans 15 amino acids. Per the germline V gene, CDR1 is LNHDA and CDR2 is SQIVND (reference sequence). V was pared by 2 bases and J by 3 bases, with 11 bases between. The CDR3 sequence is CASSIRELVYNEQFF. Here the CDR3 DNA reads TGTGCCAGTAGTATAAGGGAATTGGTCTACAATGAGCAGTTCTTC.

This chain uses TRBV20-1 with TRBJ2-5; D is ambiguous. The germline gives CDR1 DFQATT, CDR2 SNEGSKA (reference sequence). V dropped 6 bases and J dropped 4 bases, with 15 bases sitting between them. There are 13 residues in the CDR3. The DNA for the CDR3 is TGCAGTGCCCTTCCAGTGGGCAGAGAGACCCAGTACTTC. Encoded protein: CSALPVGRETQYF.